This entry features one T cell receptor (beta chain) sequence. No antigen is known for it. Scientists amplified the TCR beta CDR3 regions from RNA transcripts. Scientists carried out first-round RT-PCR using HTBI primers and then a second-round multiplex PCR. TCRdb called the multiplex PCR reads again in MiXCR, with one record for every CDR3 protein. Among 600,000 to 950,000 distinct CDR3 sequences listed, 35% to 50% were seen once. The data derive from a study of Graves' ophthalmopathy and Graves' hyperthyroidism. Study outcomes and limitations: Blood was where most expanded thyroid clonotypes above 0.001 frequency also turned up.

Germline values: CDR1 SGHAT, CDR2 FQNNGV. J gave up 4 bases and V 5 bases, and 5 bases lay outside the gene matches. The CDR3 is made up of 13 amino acids. This TCR came from an adult man with Graves' ophthalmopathy. Sequenced sample: peripheral blood. The chain employs TRBV11-2 and TRBJ2-7; 7 nucleotides align to TRBD1. CDR3 region: CASSEGTEYEQYF. The CDR3 DNA sequence: TGTGCCAGCAGCGAGGGGACAGAATACGAGCAGTACTTC.